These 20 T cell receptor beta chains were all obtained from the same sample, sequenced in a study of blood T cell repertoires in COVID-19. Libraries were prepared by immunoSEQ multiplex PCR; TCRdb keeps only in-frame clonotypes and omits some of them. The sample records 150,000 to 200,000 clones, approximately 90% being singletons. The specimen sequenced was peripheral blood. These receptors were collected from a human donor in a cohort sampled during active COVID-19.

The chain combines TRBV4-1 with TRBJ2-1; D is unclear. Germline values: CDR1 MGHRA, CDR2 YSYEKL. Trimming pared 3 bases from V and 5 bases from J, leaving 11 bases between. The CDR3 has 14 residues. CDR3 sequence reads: CASSHPARNNEQFF. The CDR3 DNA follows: TGCGCCAGCAGCCACCCCGCCAGGAACAATGAGCAGTTCTTC.

The CDR3 nucleotides read TGTGCCAGCGGATCGACAGGGGGCGGCTATGGCTACACCTTC. This translates into CASGSTGGGYGYTF. The rearrangement links TRBV7-2 to TRBJ1-2; 10 bases agree with TRBD1. This CDR3 is 14 amino acids long. Per the germline V gene, CDR1 is SGHTA and CDR2 is FQGNSA. V shed 8 bases, J shed 4 bases, and the junction held 7 bases outside the gene matches.

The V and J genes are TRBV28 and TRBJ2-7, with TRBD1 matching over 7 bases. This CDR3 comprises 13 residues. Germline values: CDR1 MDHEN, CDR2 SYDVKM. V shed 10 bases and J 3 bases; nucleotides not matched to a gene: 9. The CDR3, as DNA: TGTGCCACCCGACTCGGGACAGTCTACGAGCAGTACTTC. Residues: CATRLGTVYEQYF.

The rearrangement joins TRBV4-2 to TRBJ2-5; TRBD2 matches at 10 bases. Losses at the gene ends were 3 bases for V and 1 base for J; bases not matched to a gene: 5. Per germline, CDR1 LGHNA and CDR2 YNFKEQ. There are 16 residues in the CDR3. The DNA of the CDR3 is TGTGCCAGCAGCCAGCCGGGACTAGCGACCCAAGAGACCCAGTACTTC. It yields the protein CASSQPGLATQETQYF.

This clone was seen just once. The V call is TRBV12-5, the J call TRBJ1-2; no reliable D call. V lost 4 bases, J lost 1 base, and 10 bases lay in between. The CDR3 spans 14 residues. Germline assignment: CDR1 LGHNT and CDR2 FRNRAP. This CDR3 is CASGYSLNNYGYTF. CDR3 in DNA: TGTGCTAGTGGTTATTCACTTAATAACTATGGCTACACCTTC.

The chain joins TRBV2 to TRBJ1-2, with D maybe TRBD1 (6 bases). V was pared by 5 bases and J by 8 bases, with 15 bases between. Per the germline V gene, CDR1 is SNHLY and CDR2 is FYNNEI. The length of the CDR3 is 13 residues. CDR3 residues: CASSLQGSGGYTF. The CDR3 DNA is TGTGCCAGCAGTTTACAGGGATCAGGGGGCTACACCTTC. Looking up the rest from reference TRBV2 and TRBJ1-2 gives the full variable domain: EPEVTQTPSHQVTQMGQEVILRCVPISNHLYFYWYRQILGQKVEFLVSFYNNEISEKSEIFDDQFSVERPDGSNFTLKIRSTKLEDSAMYFCASSLQGSGGYTFGSGTRLTVV.

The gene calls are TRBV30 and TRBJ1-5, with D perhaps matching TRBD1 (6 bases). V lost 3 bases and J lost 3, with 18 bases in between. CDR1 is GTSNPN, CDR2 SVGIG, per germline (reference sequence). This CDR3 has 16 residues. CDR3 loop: CAWRAGASGANQPQHF. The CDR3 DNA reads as TGTGCCTGGAGGGCCGGCGCCTCAGGGGCCAATCAGCCCCAGCATTTT.

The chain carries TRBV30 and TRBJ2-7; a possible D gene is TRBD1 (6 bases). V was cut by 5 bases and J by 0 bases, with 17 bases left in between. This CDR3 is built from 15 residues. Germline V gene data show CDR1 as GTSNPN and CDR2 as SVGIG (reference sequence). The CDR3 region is CAWALGGKSSYEQYF. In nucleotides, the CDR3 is TGTGCCTGGGCATTAGGGGGAAAAAGCTCCTACGAGCAGTACTTC. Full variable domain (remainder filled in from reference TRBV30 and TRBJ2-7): SQTIHQWPATLVQPVGSPLSLECTVEGTSNPNLYWYRQAAGRGLQLLFYSVGIGQISSEVPQNLSASRPQDRQFILSSKKLLLSDSGFYLCAWALGGKSSYEQYFGPGTRLTVT.

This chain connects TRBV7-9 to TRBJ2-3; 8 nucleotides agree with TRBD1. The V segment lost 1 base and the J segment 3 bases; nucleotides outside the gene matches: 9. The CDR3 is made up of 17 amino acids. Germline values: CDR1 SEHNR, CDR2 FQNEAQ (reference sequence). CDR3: CASSLGTGNFLTDTQYF. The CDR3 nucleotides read TGTGCCAGCAGCTTAGGGACAGGGAATTTTTTAACAGATACGCAGTATTTT.

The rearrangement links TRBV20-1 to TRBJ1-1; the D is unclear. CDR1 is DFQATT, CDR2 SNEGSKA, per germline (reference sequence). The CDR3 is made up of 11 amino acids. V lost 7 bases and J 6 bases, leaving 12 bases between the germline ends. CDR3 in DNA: TGCAGTGTCCCAAATGCGCCTGAAGCTTTCTTT. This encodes CSVPNAPEAFF.

The CDR3 loop reads CASSLGTGAYQPQHF. The CDR3 region has the DNA TGCGCCAGCAGCTTGGGGACAGGGGCTTATCAGCCCCAGCATTTT. The rearrangement links TRBV5-1 to TRBJ1-5; TRBD1 matches 9 bases. The CDR3 loop spans 15 amino acids. Per germline, CDR1 SGHRS and CDR2 YFSETQ. Unmatched junction bases numbered 3, after V lost 0 bases and J lost 5 bases.

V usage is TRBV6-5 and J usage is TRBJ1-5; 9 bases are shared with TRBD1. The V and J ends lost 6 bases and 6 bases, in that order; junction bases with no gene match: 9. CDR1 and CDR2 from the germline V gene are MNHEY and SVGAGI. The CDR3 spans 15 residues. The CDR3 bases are TGTGCCAGCAGCGCGAGACAGGGGGTATTTCAGCCCCAGCATTTT. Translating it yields CASSARQGVFQPQHF.

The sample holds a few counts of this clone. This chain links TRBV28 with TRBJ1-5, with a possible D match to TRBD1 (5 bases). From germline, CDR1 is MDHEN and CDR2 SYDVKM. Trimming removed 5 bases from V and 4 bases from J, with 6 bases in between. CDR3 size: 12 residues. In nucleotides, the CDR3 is TGTGCCAGCAGTGGGGGGAATCAGCCCCAGCATTTT. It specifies CASSGGNQPQHF.

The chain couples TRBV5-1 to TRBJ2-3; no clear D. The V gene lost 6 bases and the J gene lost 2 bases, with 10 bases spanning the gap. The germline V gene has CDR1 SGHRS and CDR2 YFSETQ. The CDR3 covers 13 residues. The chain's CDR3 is CASTAESTDTQYF. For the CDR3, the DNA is TGCGCCAGCACGGCGGAGTCCACAGATACGCAGTATTTT.

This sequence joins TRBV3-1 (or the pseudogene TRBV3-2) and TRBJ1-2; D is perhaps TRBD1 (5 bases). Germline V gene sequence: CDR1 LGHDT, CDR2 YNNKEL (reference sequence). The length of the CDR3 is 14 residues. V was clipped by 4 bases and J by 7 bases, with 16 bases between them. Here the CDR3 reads CASSPGSIGGGYTF. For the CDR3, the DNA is TGTGCCAGCAGCCCCGGGTCCATCGGGGGTGGCTACACCTTC.

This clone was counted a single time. CDR3 DNA: TGTGCCAGTGAAGGGGCCAGGGAGACCCAGTACTTC. It encodes CASEGARETQYF. The chain carries TRBV30 and TRBJ2-5, with D possibly matching TRBD1 (5 bases). Per germline, CDR1 GTSNPN and CDR2 SVGIG (reference sequence). CDR3 size: 12 residues. V was clipped by 8 bases and J by 5 bases, with 15 bases between them.

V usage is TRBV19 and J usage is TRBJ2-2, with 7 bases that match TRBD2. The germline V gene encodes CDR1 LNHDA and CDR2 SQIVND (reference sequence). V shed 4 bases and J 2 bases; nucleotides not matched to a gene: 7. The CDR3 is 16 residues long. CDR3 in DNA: TGTGCCAGTAGTAGGGAGCGGGGCGGAAACACCGGGGAGCTGTTTTTT. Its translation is CASSRERGGNTGELFF.

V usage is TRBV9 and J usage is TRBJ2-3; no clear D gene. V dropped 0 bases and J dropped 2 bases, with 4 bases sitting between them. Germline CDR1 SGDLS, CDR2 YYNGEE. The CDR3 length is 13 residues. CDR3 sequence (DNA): TGTGCCAGCAGCGTAGCAGTCACAGATACGCAGTATTTT. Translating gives CASSVAVTDTQYF.

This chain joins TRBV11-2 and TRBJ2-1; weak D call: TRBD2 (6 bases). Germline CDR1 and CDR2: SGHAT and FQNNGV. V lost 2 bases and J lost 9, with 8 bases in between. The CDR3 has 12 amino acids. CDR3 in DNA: TGTGCCAGCAGCTTAAGAGCGGGTGAGCAGTTCTTC. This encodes CASSLRAGEQFF.

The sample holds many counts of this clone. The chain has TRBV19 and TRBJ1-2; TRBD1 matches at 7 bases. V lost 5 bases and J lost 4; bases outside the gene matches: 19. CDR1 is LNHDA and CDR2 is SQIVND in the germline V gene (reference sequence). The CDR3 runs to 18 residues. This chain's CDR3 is CASSLRRDRGRGSYGYTF. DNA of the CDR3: TGTGCCAGTAGTCTTCGCCGGGACAGAGGTAGGGGGTCCTATGGCTACACCTTC.